A single sample gave rise to the 24 T cell receptor beta chains below, sequenced in a study of control samples from healthy donors and cancer patients. Generated by immunoSEQ multiplex PCR, the TCRdb table keeps only in-frame clones and is missing some. The sample yields under 150,000 clones, less than 95% seen once. The sample taken for sequencing was blood. The receptor source for this set is a man between 25 and 39 years old in good health.

This chain connects TRBV9 to TRBJ2-2, with D maybe TRBD1 (7 bases). This CDR3 contains 14 residues. Germline values: CDR1 SGDLS, CDR2 YYNGEE. Between the trimmed V and J ends, which lost 0 bases and 6 bases, there was a span of 9 bases. DNA for the CDR3: TGTGCCAGCAGCGTAGCAGGGGGGTCCGGGGAGCTGTTTTTT. Translation: CASSVAGGSGELFF.

The table lists this clone with a count of one. The chain combines TRBV7-2 with TRBJ2-1; D is possibly TRBD1 or TRBD2 (5 bases each). The length of the CDR3 is 15 residues. The V gene lost 2 bases and the J gene lost 0 bases, with 8 bases spanning the gap. Germline V gene sequence: CDR1 SGHTA, CDR2 FQGNSA. CDR3 sequence (DNA): TGTGCCAGCAGCTTACGAGGGGTCTCCTACAATGAGCAGTTCTTC. This translates into CASSLRGVSYNEQFF.

V usage is TRBV10-3 and J usage is TRBJ2-1, with no clear D. Germline CDR1 and CDR2: ENHRY and SYGVKD. This CDR3 has 13 residues. V was cut by 8 bases and J by 3 bases, with 11 bases left in between. CDR3 DNA sequence: TGTGCCATCGCTACGGAACTCTACAATGAGCAGTTCTTC. Its protein is CAIATELYNEQFF.

This rearrangement joins TRBV11-3 to TRBJ1-5; D gene uncertain. The CDR3 covers 15 residues. Trimming took off 5 bases at V and 6 bases at J, with 17 bases between the two ends. Per the germline V gene, CDR1 is SGHNT and CDR2 is YENEEA. The CDR3 sequence is CASSQVKPDGQPQHF. DNA of the CDR3: TGTGCCAGCAGCCAAGTTAAGCCGGATGGTCAGCCCCAGCATTTT.

The chain has TRBV13 and TRBJ2-5; TRBD2 agrees at 13 bases. CDR1 and CDR2 (germline): PRHDT, FYEKMQ (reference sequence). This CDR3 spans 20 amino acids. V lost 2 bases and J lost 5; bases outside the gene matches: 17. CDR3 in amino acids: CASSLTVNWGLAGLRETQYF. In DNA form, the CDR3 reads TGTGCCAGCAGCTTAACAGTTAATTGGGGACTAGCGGGGCTCCGGGAGACCCAGTACTTC.

The chain combines TRBV6-2 or TRBV6-3 with TRBJ1-6; the D gene is possibly TRBD1 (5 bases). Trimming took 5 bases from V and 10 from J, leaving 12 bases between them. The CDR3 totals 13 residues. Germline V gene data show CDR1 as MNHEY and CDR2 as SVGEGT. DNA for the CDR3: TGTGCCAGCAGTCCGACAGCGGAGTCACCCCTCCACTTT. Its translation is CASSPTAESPLHF.

The chain couples TRBV30 to TRBJ1-1; D perhaps matches TRBD1 (5 bases). Germline CDR1 reads GTSNPN; CDR2 reads SVGIG (reference sequence). Deletions cut 7 bases from V and 1 base from J, with 13 bases between. This CDR3 has 13 amino acids. The CDR3 sequence: CAYYRDPNTEAFF. CDR3 DNA sequence: TGTGCCTACTACCGGGACCCGAACACTGAAGCTTTCTTT.

V gene TRBV2 combines with J gene TRBJ1-5; tentatively, D is TRBD1 (6 bases). This CDR3 is 16 amino acids long. V lost 6 bases and J lost 5, with 20 bases in between. In germline, CDR1 is SNHLY, CDR2 FYNNEI. Here the CDR3 reads CASRAGQINLDQPQHF. DNA of the CDR3: TGTGCCAGCAGGGCGGGACAAATCAATTTGGATCAGCCCCAGCATTTT.

The rearrangement uses TRBV29-1 and TRBJ2-7; 14 bases are shared with TRBD2. The length of the CDR3 is 14 residues. V gave up 5 bases and J gave up 4 bases; unmatched junction bases: 4. Germline V CDR1 and CDR2: SQVTM, ANQGSEA. The CDR3, as DNA: TGCAGCGTTCTGGGACTAGCGGGGGATTACGAGCAGTACTTC. It translates to CSVLGLAGDYEQYF.

The rearrangement joins TRBV4-3 to TRBJ2-2; TRBD2 aligns across 7 bases. This CDR3 comprises 13 residues. Per germline, CDR1 LGHNA and CDR2 YSLEER. V shed 5 bases, J shed 7 bases, and the junction held 4 bases outside the gene matches. The CDR3: CASSGGEGGELFF. The CDR3 DNA sequence: TGCGCCAGCAGCGGCGGGGAGGGCGGGGAGCTGTTTTTT.

This chain links TRBV7-8 with TRBJ1-4, with D perhaps TRBD1 (5 bases). V shed 6 bases and J shed 10 bases, with 21 bases lying between them. Germline CDR1 SGHVS, CDR2 FQNEAQ. This CDR3 comprises 15 residues. This CDR3 reads CASSYEAGSFGKLFF. The CDR3 nucleotides are TGTGCCAGCAGTTACGAGGCAGGGTCGTTTGGAAAACTGTTTTTT.

CDR3 coding DNA: TGTGCCAGCAGCGCAGGACAACTTATGAACACTGAAGCTTTCTTT. This gives the protein CASSAGQLMNTEAFF. The chain combines TRBV9 with TRBJ1-1; D possibly corresponds to TRBD1 (5 bases). Germline CDR1 reads SGDLS; CDR2 reads YYNGEE. The CDR3 consists of 15 residues. The ends were cut back, 3 bases at V and 0 bases at J, with 12 bases in the middle. Variable domain in full (rest from reference TRBV9 and TRBJ1-1): DSGVTQTPKHLITATGQRVTLRCSPRSGDLSVYWYQQSLDQGLQFLIQYYNGEERAKGNILERFSAQQFPDLHSELNLSSLELGDSALYFCASSAGQLMNTEAFFGQGTRLTVV.

This rearrangement joins TRBV7-2 to TRBJ2-6; D ambiguous. This CDR3 contains 17 residues. V was trimmed by 0 bases and J by 1 base, leaving 10 bases between them. Per the germline V gene, CDR1 is SGHTA and CDR2 is FQGNSA. The CDR3 reads CASSLAGSLSGANVLTF. DNA of the CDR3: TGTGCCAGCAGCTTAGCGGGCAGTCTATCTGGGGCCAACGTCCTGACTTTC.

The genes are TRBV15 and TRBJ2-5; D uncertain. Between the trimmed V and J ends, which lost 0 bases and 1 base, there was a span of 6 bases. Per the germline V gene, CDR1 is LNHNV and CDR2 is YYDKDF (reference sequence). The CDR3 spans 14 residues. The CDR3 spells CATSRDLGQETQYF. The DNA of the CDR3 is TGTGCCACCAGCAGAGATCTGGGCCAAGAGACCCAGTACTTC.

For the CDR3, the DNA is TGTGCCAGCCAGGACAGCCTTAGCACAGATACGCAGTATTTT. It translates to CASQDSLSTDTQYF. This chain links TRBV18 with TRBJ2-3, with D tentatively TRBD1 (6 bases). The V and J ends lost 8 bases and 0 bases respectively, with 12 bases between them. The CDR3 loop spans 14 amino acids. CDR1 KGHSH and CDR2 LQKENI come from the germline V gene.

The CDR3 sequence: CASSGQGGHSNQPQHF. CDR3 in DNA: TGTGCCAGCAGTGGGCAAGGGGGGCATAGCAATCAGCCCCAGCATTTT. The gene calls are TRBV2 and TRBJ1-5; TRBD1 might be the D (6 bases). The CDR3 is 16 amino acids. Germline CDR1 SNHLY, CDR2 FYNNEI. The V and J ends lost 4 bases and 0 bases respectively, with 13 bases between them.

The gene calls are TRBV5-1 and TRBJ1-1; possibly TRBD1 for D (6 bases). V lost 0 bases and J 5 bases, leaving 11 bases between the germline ends. Germline loops: CDR1 SGHRS, CDR2 YFSETQ. This CDR3 is 14 amino acids long. CDR3 in DNA: TGCGCCAGCAGCTTGGTGGCAGGGGATACTGAAGCTTTCTTT. It encodes CASSLVAGDTEAFF.

The J gene is TRBJ2-2, the V gene TRBV11-2; D may be TRBD2 (5 bases). The CDR3 is 18 amino acids. Germline-derived CDR1 and CDR2 are SGHAT and FQNNGV. Trimming removed 3 bases from V and 2 bases from J, with 19 bases in between. The CDR3: CASSLGEVGRVNTGELFF. CDR3 nucleotides: TGTGCCAGCAGCTTGGGAGAAGTGGGTAGGGTTAACACCGGGGAGCTGTTTTTT.

The chain links TRBV6-6 to TRBJ1-1, with 7 bases aligning to TRBD1. The CDR3 length is 13 residues. V lost 7 bases to trimming and J lost 1 base; unmatched junction nucleotides: 3. The V gene's germline CDR1 is MNHNY and CDR2 SVGAGI (reference sequence). CDR3: CASTRQGNTEAFF. CDR3 bases: TGTGCCAGCACCCGACAGGGGAACACTGAAGCTTTCTTT.

The chain couples TRBV19 to TRBJ2-1; D assignment may be TRBD1 or TRBD2 (5 bases each). V lost 4 bases and J lost 6, with 28 bases in between. Germline V gene data show CDR1 as LNHDA and CDR2 as SQIVND (reference sequence). The CDR3 has 19 amino acids. This chain's CDR3 is CASSTQWGTTRSQFNEQFF. In DNA form, the CDR3 reads TGTGCCAGTAGTACTCAATGGGGGACCACTAGAAGCCAATTCAATGAGCAGTTCTTC.

This clone was seen only once. The V gene is TRBV29-1, the J gene TRBJ2-5; D tentatively reads TRBD1 or TRBD2 (5 bases each). Germline loops: CDR1 SQVTM, CDR2 ANQGSEA. The CDR3 consists of 13 residues. CDR3 amino acids: CSGTDPYQETQYF. The CDR3 coding sequence is TGCAGTGGGACGGACCCGTACCAAGAGACCCAGTACTTC.

This chain connects TRBV7-2 to TRBJ2-1, with 8 bases matching TRBD2. After removal of 2 bases from V and 7 bases from J, the junction contained 4 bases not matched to a gene. The CDR3 totals 14 residues. The germline V gene encodes CDR1 SGHTA and CDR2 FQGNSA. The DNA of the CDR3 is TGTGCCAGCAGCTTACGCGGGGGGCGGAATGAGCAGTTCTTC. It encodes CASSLRGGRNEQFF.

This chain connects TRBV4-3 to TRBJ1-4, with D possibly TRBD1 on 6 matching bases. Germline-derived CDR1 and CDR2 are LGHNA and YSLEER. The CDR3 contains 17 residues. Trimming stripped 0 bases from V and 4 bases from J, with 15 bases between. CDR3 coding DNA: TGCGCCAGCAGCCAAGAAACTGCGGACAGCTTTAATGAAAAACTGTTTTTT. Translation gives CASSQETADSFNEKLFF.

The chain joins TRBV15 to TRBJ1-1, with D hard to call. Germline V lookup: CDR1 LNHNV, CDR2 YYDKDF (reference sequence). V shed 2 bases and J shed 1 base, with 5 bases lying between them. The CDR3 runs to 13 residues. The CDR3 sequence: CATSRTRNTEAFF. The CDR3, as DNA: TGTGCCACCAGCAGAACCCGGAACACTGAAGCTTTCTTT. Looking up the rest from reference TRBV15 and TRBJ1-1 gives the full variable domain: DAMVIQNPRYQVTQFGKPVTLSCSQTLNHNVMYWYQQKSSQAPKLLFHYYDKDFNNEADTPDNFQSRRPNTSFCFLDIRSPGLGDTAMYLCATSRTRNTEAFFGQGTRLTVV.